The present entry profiles one T cell receptor (beta chain) with its context. The target antigen is unknown. The ends lost 3 bases at V and 4 bases at J; junction bases unmatched: 3. The CDR3 is made up of 13 amino acids. CDR1 is SGHRS, CDR2 YFSETQ, per germline. The data were obtained in a study of OX40 agonist ivuxolimab in advanced cancers. Study context: Intravenous ivuxolimab at 0.01 to 10 mg/kg was given to patients every 2 weeks. There were three patients with partial responses, one having hepatocellular carcinoma and two cutaneous melanoma.

Sequenced by immunoSEQ multiplex PCR; TCRdb stores in-frame clones only, minus some. The repertoire includes 25,000 to 40,000 clones, 75% to 90% of them detected once, and about 12% sits in the top ten. Regarding the study as a whole: Nonresponders, in some cases, also had low normalized T-cell clonal expansion.

The sample here was CD4+ or CD8+ T cells sorted from blood, taken in a trial of the OX40 agonist ivuxolimab. The receptor comes from an adult with an advanced solid tumor such as melanoma, head and neck, liver or kidney cancer. This chain links TRBV5-1 with TRBJ2-7; 8 bases agree with TRBD1. The CDR3, as DNA: TGCGCCAGCAGCTATACAGGGGGATACGAGCAGTACTTC. Encoded protein: CASSYTGGYEQYF.